The 27 T cell receptor beta chains given below trace back to one sample, sequenced in a study of T cell responses to AZD1222 COVID-19 vaccine. Clones were read by immunoSEQ multiplex PCR, and TCRdb kept only the in-frame ones, dropping some. The table shows over 150,000 clones, with 85% to 95% occurring only once. The material was peripheral blood, obtained on day 0 of AZD1222 vaccination. All receptors come from an adult in good health.

Only a few counts were recorded for this clone. CDR3 coding DNA: TGCAGCGTTGAAGATGCTGGGGACTATGGCTACACCTTC. It specifies CSVEDAGDYGYTF. The J gene is TRBJ1-2, the V gene TRBV29-1, with D unresolved. Germline assignment: CDR1 SQVTM and CDR2 ANQGSEA. The CDR3 is 13 residues long. With 0 bases removed from V and 3 bases from J, the gap between germline ends came to 8 bases.

This sequence joins TRBV6-5 and TRBJ1-1; no clear D. Looked up from germline, CDR1 is MNHEY and CDR2 is SVGAGI. The CDR3 length is 13 residues. Between the trimmed V and J ends, which lost 2 bases and 1 base, there was a span of 5 bases. CDR3 nucleotides: TGTGCCAGCAGTTACGACGGGAACACTGAAGCTTTCTTT. Translating gives CASSYDGNTEAFF.

This clone has a single count. The gene calls are TRBV6-1 and TRBJ2-7; no definite D call. CDR3 length: 13 amino acids. Germline CDR1 and CDR2: MNHNS and SASEGT. Trimming stripped 3 bases from V and 4 bases from J, with 10 bases between. In DNA, the CDR3 is TGTGCCAGCAGTGATCAGGTCGCTTACGAGCAGTACGTC. Translating gives CASSDQVAYEQYV.

The chain is built from TRBV3-1 (or the pseudogene TRBV3-2) and TRBJ1-2; D gene unclear. From germline, CDR1 is LGHDT and CDR2 YNNKEL (reference sequence). With 1 base removed from V and 4 bases from J, the gap between germline ends came to 25 bases. This CDR3 spans 19 amino acids. The CDR3 protein is CASSQGAWGEGVMLYGYTF. Here the CDR3 DNA reads TGTGCCAGCAGCCAAGGGGCTTGGGGTGAGGGCGTGATGCTCTATGGCTACACCTTC.

This chain links TRBV6-5 with TRBJ1-3; D gene uncertain. The CDR3 length is 16 residues. Germline V gives CDR1 MNHEY, CDR2 SVGAGI. The V gene lost 2 bases and the J gene lost 0 bases, with 11 bases spanning the gap. In nucleotides, the CDR3 is TGTGCCAGCAGTTACAGGAGCCCAGACTCTGGAAACACCATATATTTT. It encodes CASSYRSPDSGNTIYF.

The chain uses TRBV27 and TRBJ1-5, with 7 positions matching TRBD1. V shed 2 bases, J shed 5 bases, and the junction held 3 bases outside the gene matches. The CDR3 sequence is 14 residues long. The germline CDR1 and CDR2 sequences are MNHEY and SMNVEV (reference sequence). The CDR3: CASSLQGGYQPQHF. The CDR3 nucleotides read TGTGCCAGCAGTTTACAGGGGGGGTATCAGCCCCAGCATTTT.

V and J are TRBV6-5 and TRBJ2-1; TRBD2 aligns across 8 bases. J lost 2 bases, V lost 5 bases, and 5 bases had no gene match. The length of the CDR3 is 15 residues. From germline, CDR1 is MNHEY and CDR2 SVGAGI. The CDR3 loop reads CASSHTSGAYNEQFF. The CDR3 nucleotides are TGTGCCAGCAGTCACACTAGCGGAGCCTACAATGAGCAGTTCTTC.

This clone has just one count. The chain carries TRBV7-8 and TRBJ2-6; tentatively, D is TRBD1 (6 bases). Germline V gene lookup returns CDR1 SGHVS and CDR2 FQNEAQ. The CDR3 totals 18 residues. V was shortened by 1 base and J by 0 bases, with 13 bases between the two germline ends. In DNA, the CDR3 is TGTGCCAGCAGCTTAGGGGACACTGTGAACTCTGGGGCCAACGTCCTGACTTTC. This codes for CASSLGDTVNSGANVLTF.

V is TRBV19 and J is TRBJ1-1; D remains ambiguous. The CDR3 loop spans 14 amino acids. Germline CDR1 LNHDA, CDR2 SQIVND (reference sequence). Trimming stripped 4 bases from V and 3 bases from J, with 12 bases between. The CDR3 region is CASSTRRRDTEAFF. The CDR3 DNA is TGTGCCAGTAGTACCCGTAGACGAGACACTGAAGCTTTCTTT. Supplemented by reference TRBV19 and TRBJ1-1, the full variable domain reads DGGITQSPKYLFRKEGQNVTLSCEQNLNHDAMYWYRQDPGQGLRLIYYSQIVNDFQKGDIAEGYSVSREKKESFPLTVTSAQKNPTAFYLCASSTRRRDTEAFFGQGTRLTVV.

This clone occurred a few times. This sequence joins TRBV10-3 and TRBJ1-1; TRBD1 is a possible D gene (6 bases). Per the germline V gene, CDR1 is ENHRY and CDR2 is SYGVKD. This CDR3 has 18 residues. V was pared by 7 bases and J by 1 base, with 25 bases between. CDR3 bases: TGTGCCATCACCCAAGGGGGACTGCTAAGTTCGGGGAACACTGAAGCTTTCTTT. It yields the protein CAITQGGLLSSGNTEAFF.

This chain links TRBV3-1 (or the pseudogene TRBV3-2) with TRBJ1-1; D uncertain. CDR3 size: 15 residues. Germline CDR1 is LGHDT and CDR2 is YNNKEL (reference sequence). V was pared by 4 bases and J by 5 bases, with 17 bases between. CDR3 region: CASSPNQYSVTEAFF. The CDR3 DNA reads TGTGCCAGCAGCCCCAATCAATACTCGGTAACTGAAGCTTTCTTT.

The V and J genes are TRBV11-2 and TRBJ1-2, with D unresolved. Trimming removed 0 bases from V and 7 bases from J, with 15 bases in between. The CDR3 length is 15 residues. CDR1 is SGHAT, CDR2 FQNNGV, per germline. CDR3 residues: CASSLDTFQFGGYTF. The CDR3 nucleotides read TGTGCCAGCAGCTTAGATACCTTTCAGTTCGGTGGCTACACCTTC. Complete variable domain (other parts from reference TRBV11-2 and TRBJ1-2): EAGVAQSPRYKIIEKRQSVAFWCNPISGHATLYWYQQILGQGPKLLIQFQNNGVVDDSQLPKDRFSAERLKGVDSTLKIQPAKLEDSAVYLCASSLDTFQFGGYTFGSGTRLTVV.

This clone has only one observation. V and J are TRBV3-1 (or the pseudogene TRBV3-2) and TRBJ1-2; D may be TRBD1 (5 bases). Looked up from germline, CDR1 is LGHDT and CDR2 is YNNKEL (reference sequence). The length of the CDR3 is 16 residues. Trimming removed 1 base from V and 4 bases from J, with 16 bases in between. DNA for the CDR3: TGTGCCAGCAGCCAAGGGTGGGGGTCAAAGGGCTATGGCTACACCTTC. Residues: CASSQGWGSKGYGYTF.

V and J are TRBV6-5 and TRBJ1-5; D may be TRBD1 (6 bases). This CDR3 has 14 amino acids. V lost 6 bases to trimming and J lost 2 bases, with 11 bases between them. Germline V gives CDR1 MNHEY, CDR2 SVGAGI. The CDR3 coding sequence is TGTGCCAGCAGAGAGGGGGGCGGCAATCAGCCCCAGCATTTT. Translated, it gives CASREGGGNQPQHF.

This clone appeared a single time. V gene TRBV7-2 combines with J gene TRBJ2-7; 12 bases line up with TRBD2. This CDR3 region has 16 residues. The V segment lost 3 bases and the J segment 4 bases; nucleotides outside the gene matches: 7. Germline lookup yields CDR1 SGHTA and CDR2 FQGNSA. CDR3 in DNA: TGTGCCAGCAGCTTGACTAGCGGGAGAGGCGTGTACGAGCAGTACTTC. Translation: CASSLTSGRGVYEQYF.

The gene calls are TRBV7-2 and TRBJ1-5; tentatively, D is TRBD1 (5 bases). There are 13 residues in the CDR3. Trimming stripped 2 bases from V and 6 bases from J, with 8 bases between. The germline gives CDR1 SGHTA, CDR2 FQGNSA. CDR3 bases: TGTGCCAGCAGCTTATCAGGGTTTCAGCCCCAGCATTTT. This codes for CASSLSGFQPQHF.

This clone was recorded only once. The chain joins TRBV6-2 or TRBV6-3 to TRBJ2-7; TRBD1 agrees at 10 bases. Germline CDR1 MNHEY, CDR2 SVGEGT. J was trimmed by 5 bases and V by 0 bases; bases with no gene match: 4. CDR3 length equals 15 residues. The CDR3 region is CASSYSRDRGDEQYV. The CDR3 DNA is TGTGCCAGCAGTTACTCTCGGGACAGGGGTGACGAGCAGTACGTC.

This chain connects TRBV5-4 to TRBJ1-2; D uncertain. Germline V gene data show CDR1 as SGHNT and CDR2 as YYREEE (reference sequence). Trimming shortened V by 4 bases and J by 5 bases, and 6 bases separated the two germline ends. This CDR3 contains 11 residues. The CDR3 loop is CASSAAYGYTF. The CDR3 DNA reads TGTGCCAGCAGCGCCGCTTATGGCTACACCTTC.

The chain couples TRBV6-2 or TRBV6-3 to TRBJ1-2; D is ambiguous. Germline lookup yields CDR1 MNHEY and CDR2 SVGEGT. The CDR3 totals 13 residues. Deletions cut 2 bases from V and 5 bases from J, with 9 bases between. CDR3 sequence: CASSYVSQYGYTF. The CDR3 DNA is TGTGCCAGCAGTTACGTATCTCAGTATGGCTACACCTTC.

The rearrangement uses TRBV30 and TRBJ2-7; no clear D. From germline, CDR1 is GTSNPN and CDR2 SVGIG (reference sequence). V was cut by 2 bases and J by 6 bases, with 14 bases left in between. The CDR3 consists of 13 residues. The CDR3 sequence is CAWSRAPSSEQYV. The CDR3 region has the DNA TGTGCCTGGAGTAGGGCCCCCTCTTCCGAGCAGTACGTC.

The chain recombines TRBV27 with TRBJ1-1; a possible D gene is TRBD1 (5 bases). CDR1 and CDR2 (germline): MNHEY, SMNVEV (reference sequence). The CDR3 extends over 13 amino acids. V was pared by 5 bases and J by 8 bases, with 15 bases between. The CDR3 protein is CASSVRTGTEAFF. DNA for the CDR3: TGTGCCAGCAGTGTAAGGACTGGGACGGAAGCTTTCTTT.

This chain joins TRBV13 and TRBJ2-5, with D perhaps TRBD1 (5 bases). The CDR3 sequence is 15 residues long. Germline-derived CDR1 and CDR2 are PRHDT and FYEKMQ (reference sequence). Between the trimmed V and J ends, which lost 3 bases and 1 base, there was a span of 12 bases. CDR3 amino acids: CASSFESRGQETQYF. For the CDR3, the DNA is TGTGCCAGCAGCTTCGAAAGTAGGGGCCAAGAGACCCAGTACTTC.

The genes are TRBV12-5 and TRBJ2-7; 10 positions match TRBD2. The V segment lost 2 bases and the J segment 4 bases; nucleotides outside the gene matches: 11. Germline V gene data show CDR1 as LGHNT and CDR2 as FRNRAP. The CDR3 covers 17 residues. The CDR3 DNA sequence: TGTGCTAGTGGTTTGCAACGACGGCTAGCGGGAGAGTACGAGCAGTACTTC. This sequence encodes CASGLQRRLAGEYEQYF.

V is TRBV12-3 or TRBV12-4 and J is TRBJ2-7, with D possibly being TRBD1 (6 bases). This CDR3 is built from 13 residues. V dropped 6 bases and J dropped 3 bases, with 12 bases sitting between them. Here the CDR3 reads CASSLRGIYEQYF. The CDR3 nucleotides read TGTGCCAGCAGCTTAAGGGGGATCTACGAGCAGTACTTC.

The rearrangement joins TRBV11-3 to TRBJ1-2; no firm D call. V lost 4 bases, J lost 4 bases, and 22 bases lay in between. In germline, CDR1 is SGHNT, CDR2 YENEEA. This CDR3 is 17 amino acids long. The CDR3 protein is CASSSIEGSLPGYGYTF. The CDR3 coding sequence is TGTGCCAGCAGCTCGATTGAAGGGTCGCTTCCCGGCTATGGCTACACCTTC.

In this sample, this clone turned up once. The V and J genes are TRBV7-2 and TRBJ1-2; D possibly corresponds to TRBD1 (6 bases). CDR3 size: 15 residues. Germline V gene data show CDR1 as SGHTA and CDR2 as FQGNSA. V lost 6 bases and J 2 bases, leaving 16 bases between the germline ends. The DNA for the CDR3 is TGTGCCAGCAGGCAGCAGGGGTACCCCAACTATGGCTACACCTTC. Translation gives CASRQQGYPNYGYTF.

The V gene is TRBV28, the J gene TRBJ1-4, with TRBD1 as a possible D gene (6 bases). The CDR3 totals 13 residues. The ends were cut back, 4 bases at V and 8 bases at J, with 11 bases in the middle. The V gene's germline CDR1 is MDHEN and CDR2 SYDVKM. CDR3 region: CASSSGGAEKLFF. Written as DNA, the CDR3 is TGTGCCAGCAGTTCGGGGGGGGCCGAAAAACTGTTTTTT.